The next 6 T cell receptor beta chains were all read from a single sample in a study of T cells in Graves' hyperthyroidism and ophthalmopathy. It was RNA transcripts that yielded the amplified TCR beta CDR3 regions. The HTBI primer set drove a first-round RT-PCR of the TCR CDR3. TCRdb called the multiplex PCR reads again in MiXCR, with one record for every CDR3 protein. The top ten hold roughly 7.5% of the sample, which has around 300,000 distinct CDR3 sequences, about an eighth seen once. The sample taken for sequencing was blood. The source of these receptors is a woman in her thirties with Graves' hyperthyroidism that later progressed to Graves' ophthalmopathy.

This clonotype was detected many times. This rearrangement joins TRBV10-3 to TRBJ1-1; TRBD1 might be the D (5 bases). CDR3 length equals 14 residues. From germline, CDR1 is ENHRY and CDR2 SYGVKD. Trimming stripped 6 bases from V and 6 bases from J, with 17 bases between. The CDR3: CAIRGDPRGPEAFF. The DNA for the CDR3 is TGTGCCATCAGGGGCGACCCCCGGGGCCCTGAAGCTTTCTTT.

This clonotype was detected many times. The CDR3: CASSVLASYNEQFF. The CDR3 bases are TGTGCCAGCAGTGTACTAGCGAGCTACAATGAGCAGTTCTTC. The chain combines TRBV6-2 or TRBV6-3 with TRBJ2-1, with 7 positions matching TRBD2. V was clipped by 5 bases and J by 3 bases; unmatched bases: 4. This CDR3 has 14 residues. The germline V gene has CDR1 MNHEY and CDR2 SVGEGT.

This clonotype was recorded at least ten times. The chain couples TRBV11-3 to TRBJ2-3; D may be TRBD2 (6 bases). The germline V and J ends were trimmed by 4 bases and 4 bases, with 12 bases remaining between them. The germline CDR1 and CDR2 sequences are SGHNT and YENEEA. The CDR3 is 14 residues long. The CDR3 loop is CASSSRGNPDTQYF. The CDR3 nucleotides are TGTGCCAGCAGCTCTCGCGGGAATCCAGATACGCAGTATTTT.

On this clonotype: A clone one base away is much larger, so this may be a read error. The CDR3 is CSAREGGGSGNQPRHF. The CDR3 DNA reads as TGCAGTGCTAGAGAGGGGGGGGGCTCGGGCAATCAGCCCCGGCATTTT. The rearrangement joins TRBV20-1 to TRBJ1-5; D is possibly TRBD1 (6 bases). Germline lookup yields CDR1 DFQATT and CDR2 SNEGSKA (reference sequence). CDR3 size: 16 residues.

This clonotype was seen repeatedly, ten times or more. CDR3 in DNA: TGTGCCTGGAGCGCCGGGACAGGGTTTGCAGATACGCAGTATTTT. Residues: CAWSAGTGFADTQYF. V usage is TRBV30 and J usage is TRBJ2-3; 9 bases map to TRBD1. This CDR3 comprises 15 residues. Germline CDR1 is GTSNPN and CDR2 is SVGIG (reference sequence). The junction had 8 bases not matched to a gene; V was cut back by 3 bases and J by 4 bases. Full variable domain (rest looked up from reference TRBV30 and TRBJ2-3): SQTIHQWPATLVQPVGSPLSLECTVEGTSNPNLYWYRQAAGRGLQLLFYSVGIGQISSEVPQNLSASRPQDRQFILSSKKLLLSDSGFYLCAWSAGTGFADTQYFGPGTRLTVL.

This clonotype turned up a few times. This rearrangement joins TRBV29-1 to TRBJ1-1, with TRBD1 as a possible D gene (6 bases). CDR1 is SQVTM, CDR2 ANQGSEA, per germline. V dropped 6 bases and J dropped 3 bases, with 11 bases sitting between them. The CDR3 is 12 amino acids. As DNA, the CDR3 is TGCAGCGTCCTGGGGGCCGACACTGAAGCTTTCTTT. It yields the protein CSVLGADTEAFF.